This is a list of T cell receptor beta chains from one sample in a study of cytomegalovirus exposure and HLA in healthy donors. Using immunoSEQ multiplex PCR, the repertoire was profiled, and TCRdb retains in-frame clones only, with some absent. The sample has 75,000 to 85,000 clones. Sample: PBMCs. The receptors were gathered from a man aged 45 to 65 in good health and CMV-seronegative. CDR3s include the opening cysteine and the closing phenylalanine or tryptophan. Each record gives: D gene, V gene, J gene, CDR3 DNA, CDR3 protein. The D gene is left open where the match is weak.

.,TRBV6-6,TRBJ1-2,TGTGCCAGCAGCCCCGCGACTAACTATGGCTACACCTTC,CASSPATNYGYTF
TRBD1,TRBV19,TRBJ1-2,TGTGCCAGTAGCCCCAGGGGGACAGTCTATGGCTACACCTTC,CASSPRGTVYGYTF
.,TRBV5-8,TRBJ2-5,TGTGCCAGCAGCTTGTTTCCCGTTTTCGACAGAACTCAAGAGACCCAGTACTTC,CASSLFPVFDRTQETQYF
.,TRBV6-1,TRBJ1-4,TGTGCCAGCAGTGAAAAGGAACGGGGTAATGAAAAACTGTTTTTT,CASSEKERGNEKLFF
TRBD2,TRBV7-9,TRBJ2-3,TGTGCCAGCAGCCCAAGCTACCCAAGGCGGGGGGACACAGATACGCAGTATTTT,CASSPSYPRRGDTDTQYF
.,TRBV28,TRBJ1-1,TGTGCCAGCAGTTTTACAATGAACACTGAAGCTTTCTTT,CASSFTMNTEAFF
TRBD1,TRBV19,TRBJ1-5,TGTGCCAGTCTATCCACGCCGGGCAGGGGGTCTAGCAATCAGCCCCAGCATTTT,CASLSTPGRGSSNQPQHF
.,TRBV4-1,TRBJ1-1,TGCGCCAGCAGCCAAGATCTGGGCAGGCTCATGAACACTGAAGCTTTCTTT,CASSQDLGRLMNTEAFF
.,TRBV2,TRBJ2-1,TGTGCCAGGATGACGGGACACCTCCTCTTC,CARMTGHLLF
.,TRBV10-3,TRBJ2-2,TGTGCCATCAGTGCATCGGGGAGTGACGGGGAGCTGTTTTTT,CAISASGSDGELFF
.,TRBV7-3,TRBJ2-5,TGTGCCAGCAGCTTAATAGCGACTGACAAGACCCAGTACTTC,CASSLIATDKTQYF
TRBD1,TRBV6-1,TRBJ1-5,TGTGCCAGCAGAGCGGACAGGAGGAGCAATCAGCCCCAGCATTTT,CASRADRRSNQPQHF
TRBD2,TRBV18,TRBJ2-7,TGTGCCAGCTCACCCCGACTAGCGGGGGGCATATCCTACGAGCAGTACTTC,CASSPRLAGGISYEQYF